The clone carrying this T cell receptor (beta chain) was detected a few times. What it recognizes is unknown. The entry originates in a study of identical twins. Findings and limits, study-wide: Insertions were reduced in abundant cord blood beta clonotypes but not in memory repertoires.

This CDR3 is 16 amino acids long. Per the germline V gene, CDR1 is SGHAT and CDR2 is FQNNGV. Deletions cut 0 bases from V and 4 bases from J, with 13 bases between. Donors uniformly comprised healthy Caucasians. Each CDR3 protein gets one entry after TCRdb re-called the 5' RACE reads with MiXCR. The table has some 710,000 distinct CDR3 sequences, around 6% seen once. The sequence came from a man in his late teens or twenties in good health. The sequenced material came from naive T cells sorted from blood. This chain connects TRBV11-2 to TRBJ2-1; possibly TRBD2 for D (6 bases). The CDR3 DNA is TGTGCCAGCAGCTTAGATCGTGGCGGGATTTACAATGAGCAGTTCTTC. It yields the protein CASSLDRGGIYNEQFF.